The 11 T cell receptor beta chains listed next were all sequenced from one sample in a study of T cell repertoires in MIS-A myocarditis. The data were produced by immunoSEQ multiplex PCR, yet TCRdb's version contains in-frame clones alone and is incomplete. Among some 6,000 clones, about four fifths were seen once, and the ten largest hold around three fifths. The source material was interventricular septum heart tissue obtained at autopsy. The source of these receptors is a man between 18 and 35 years old with fulminant myocarditis from multisystem inflammatory syndrome in adults (MIS-A) after COVID-19.

This clone was picked up one time. The V and J genes are TRBV2 and TRBJ1-1; TRBD1 matches 9 bases. This CDR3 is built from 14 residues. The germline CDR1 and CDR2 sequences are SNHLY and FYNNEI. Trimming cost V 5 bases and J 5 bases; bases outside gene matches: 6. The CDR3 DNA follows: TGTGCCAGCAGTCTTGGACAGGGGAGTACTGAAGCTTTCTTT. Its protein is CASSLGQGSTEAFF.

V usage is TRBV6-2 or TRBV6-3 and J usage is TRBJ2-5, with 7 nucleotides matching TRBD2. This CDR3 spans 15 amino acids. The V gene's germline CDR1 is MNHEY and CDR2 SVGEGT. The V and J ends lost 1 base and 2 bases, in that order; junction bases with no gene match: 4. In DNA form, the CDR3 reads TGTGCCAGCAGTTACTTGGGGGGGTCGCAAGAGACCCAGTACTTC. This codes for CASSYLGGSQETQYF.

This chain links TRBV9 with TRBJ2-2; TRBD2 matches 13 bases. The CDR3 runs to 16 residues. Germline CDR1 and CDR2: SGDLS and YYNGEE. V trimming: 4 bases; J trimming: 7 bases; junction bases outside the gene matches: 7. The DNA for the CDR3 is TGTGCCAGCAGCAGTACTAGCGGGAGGGCTTTCGGGGAGCTGTTTTTT. Protein product: CASSSTSGRAFGELFF.

The chain is built from TRBV7-9 and TRBJ1-1; the match to TRBD1 covers 8 bases. Germline lookup yields CDR1 SEHNR and CDR2 FQNEAQ (reference sequence). With 5 bases clipped from V and 4 bases from J, the junction kept 6 bases outside the gene matches. The length of the CDR3 is 14 residues. This CDR3 reads CASSRAGGVTEAFF. The CDR3 nucleotides read TGTGCCAGCAGCCGGGCAGGGGGCGTCACTGAAGCTTTCTTT.

The rearrangement uses TRBV27 and TRBJ2-1; tentatively, D is TRBD1 (6 bases). This CDR3 contains 16 residues. Trimming stripped 5 bases from V and 7 bases from J, with 21 bases between. Germline CDR1 MNHEY, CDR2 SMNVEV (reference sequence). CDR3 DNA: TGTGCCAGCAGTCCCTTAGCGTCCCGAGGGGGAAATGAGCAGTTCTTC. This encodes CASSPLASRGGNEQFF.

The chain links TRBV10-3 to TRBJ2-5; TRBD2 matches at 8 bases. From germline, CDR1 is ENHRY and CDR2 SYGVKD. V dropped 4 bases and J dropped 0; count of bases not matched to a gene: 10. The CDR3 extends over 17 amino acids. The CDR3 protein is CAISATGLAEYQETQYF. In DNA form, the CDR3 reads TGTGCCATCAGTGCTACCGGACTAGCAGAGTACCAAGAGACCCAGTACTTC.

The chain joins TRBV11-3 to TRBJ2-1; TRBD2 matches at 8 bases. Germline CDR1 reads SGHNT; CDR2 reads YENEEA. The ends lost 1 base at V and 1 base at J; junction bases unmatched: 9. The CDR3 is 18 amino acids. The CDR3 sequence is CASSLGGGRGGSYNEQFF. DNA of the CDR3: TGTGCCAGCAGCTTAGGGGGGGGTCGGGGGGGGTCCTACAATGAGCAGTTCTTC.

This chain connects TRBV19 to TRBJ1-1; tentatively, D is TRBD1 (6 bases). Between the trimmed V and J ends, which lost 2 bases and 4 bases, there was a span of 17 bases. The CDR3 consists of 16 residues. The germline CDR1 and CDR2 sequences are LNHDA and SQIVND (reference sequence). The CDR3 coding sequence is TGTGCCAGTAGTATAAATCGGGGGGCCCGCGGCACTGAAGCTTTCTTT. Translating gives CASSINRGARGTEAFF. The entire variable domain, with the rest obtained from reference TRBV19 and TRBJ1-1, is as follows: DGGITQSPKYLFRKEGQNVTLSCEQNLNHDAMYWYRQDPGQGLRLIYYSQIVNDFQKGDIAEGYSVSREKKESFPLTVTSAQKNPTAFYLCASSINRGARGTEAFFGQGTRLTVV.

This chain uses TRBV20-1 with TRBJ2-1; tentatively, D is TRBD2 (5 bases). Germline loops: CDR1 DFQATT, CDR2 SNEGSKA (reference sequence). CDR3 length: 13 amino acids. Trimming left V 3 bases short and J 7 bases short, with 13 bases between. Written as DNA, the CDR3 is TGCAGTGCTAGTGGCCCGAGAGGGAATGAGCAGTTCTTC. Amino acids: CSASGPRGNEQFF.

This clone is a singleton in its sample. This rearrangement joins TRBV5-1 to TRBJ2-3, with a possible D match to TRBD1 (6 bases). V lost 4 bases and J lost 3, with 12 bases in between. This CDR3 is 14 amino acids long. Per germline, CDR1 SGHRS and CDR2 YFSETQ. The CDR3 coding sequence is TGCGCCAGCAGCGTATACAGGGAAACAGATACGCAGTATTTT. This gives the protein CASSVYRETDTQYF. The full variable domain, its missing parts supplied by reference TRBV5-1 and TRBJ2-3, is KAGVTQTPRYLIKTRGQQVTLSCSPISGHRSVSWYQQTPGQGLQFLFEYFSETQRNKGNFPGRFSGRQFSNSRSEMNVSTLELGDSALYLCASSVYRETDTQYFGPGTRLTVL.

By proportion, this clone is large. CDR3 in DNA: TGTGCCAGCAGCTTCTACGGAGATGCCTACGAGCAGTACTTC. Amino acid sequence: CASSFYGDAYEQYF. The V gene is TRBV5-6, the J gene TRBJ2-7; D uncertain. CDR1 SGHDT and CDR2 YYEEEE come from the germline V gene. Trimming took off 2 bases at V and 2 bases at J, with 11 bases between the two ends. This CDR3 has 14 amino acids.